The 3 T cell receptor beta chains in this list originate from one sample, sequenced in a study of T cells expressing NK-cell markers. For each CDR3 protein, TCRdb gives one entry from its re-call of the 5' RACE reads, without DNA. Seen in this sample are about 460,000 distinct CDR3 sequences; the ten most common clones hold approximately 1.4%. The sample taken for sequencing was blood T cells: a sorted CD56 or NKG2C T cell subset, CD4+ or CD8+ T cells, or bulk PBMC T cells (not recorded which). The receptors come from a woman aged 45-59 years in good health.

V usage is TRBV29-1 and J usage is TRBJ2-4; TCRdb selects TRBD2, and the lack of DNA leaves this call unchecked. This CDR3 is built from 14 residues. Germline CDR1 SQVTM, CDR2 ANQGSEA. The CDR3 sequence is CSVRETIAKNIQYF.

J is TRBJ2-2 and V is TRBV29-1; no DNA is available, so the TRBD1 call from TCRdb remains unchecked. CDR3 length equals 14 residues. Germline V gives CDR1 SQVTM, CDR2 ANQGSEA. The CDR3 protein is CSATQGFRTGELFF.

The V and J genes are TRBV5-1 and TRBJ2-2; there is no DNA to check the TCRdb D call of TRBD1. Germline CDR1 SGHRS, CDR2 YFSETQ. The CDR3 totals 15 residues. The CDR3 is CASSLVGGSTGELFF.